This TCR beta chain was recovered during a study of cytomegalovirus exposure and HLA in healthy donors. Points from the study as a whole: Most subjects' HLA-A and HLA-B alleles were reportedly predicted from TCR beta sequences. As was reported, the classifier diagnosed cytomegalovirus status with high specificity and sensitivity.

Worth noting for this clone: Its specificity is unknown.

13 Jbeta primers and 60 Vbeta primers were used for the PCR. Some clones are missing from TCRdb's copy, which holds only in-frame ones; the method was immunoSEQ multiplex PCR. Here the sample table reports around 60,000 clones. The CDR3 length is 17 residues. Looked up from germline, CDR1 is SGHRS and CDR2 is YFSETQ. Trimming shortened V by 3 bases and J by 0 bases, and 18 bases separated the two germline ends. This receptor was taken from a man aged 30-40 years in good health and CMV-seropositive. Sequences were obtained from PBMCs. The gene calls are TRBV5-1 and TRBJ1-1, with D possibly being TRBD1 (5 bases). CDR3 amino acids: CASSWAQGSTMNTEAFF. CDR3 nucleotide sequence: TGCGCCAGCAGCTGGGCCCAGGGCAGCACCATGAACACTGAAGCTTTCTTT.